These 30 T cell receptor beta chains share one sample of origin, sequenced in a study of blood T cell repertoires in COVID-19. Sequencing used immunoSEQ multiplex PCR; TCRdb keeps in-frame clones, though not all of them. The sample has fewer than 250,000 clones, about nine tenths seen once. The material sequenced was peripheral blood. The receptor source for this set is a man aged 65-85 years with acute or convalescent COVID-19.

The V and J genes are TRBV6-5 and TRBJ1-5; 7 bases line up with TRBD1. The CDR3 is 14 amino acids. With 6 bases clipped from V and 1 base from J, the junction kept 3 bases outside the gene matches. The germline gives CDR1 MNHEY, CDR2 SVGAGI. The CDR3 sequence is CASSYRGSNQPQHF. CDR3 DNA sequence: TGTGCCAGCAGCTACAGGGGAAGCAATCAGCCCCAGCATTTT.

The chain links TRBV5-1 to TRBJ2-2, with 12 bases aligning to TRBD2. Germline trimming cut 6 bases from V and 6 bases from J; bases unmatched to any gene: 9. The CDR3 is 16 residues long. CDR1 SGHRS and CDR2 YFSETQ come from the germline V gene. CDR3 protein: CASNLAGGPFAGELFF. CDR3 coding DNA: TGCGCCAGCAACCTAGCGGGAGGGCCTTTTGCCGGGGAGCTGTTTTTT.

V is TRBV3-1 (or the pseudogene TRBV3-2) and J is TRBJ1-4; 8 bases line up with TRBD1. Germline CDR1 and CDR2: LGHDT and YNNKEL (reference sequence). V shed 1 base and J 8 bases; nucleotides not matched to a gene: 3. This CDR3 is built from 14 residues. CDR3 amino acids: CASSQGQGAEKLFF. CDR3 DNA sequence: TGTGCCAGCAGCCAAGGCCAGGGGGCCGAAAAACTGTTTTTT.

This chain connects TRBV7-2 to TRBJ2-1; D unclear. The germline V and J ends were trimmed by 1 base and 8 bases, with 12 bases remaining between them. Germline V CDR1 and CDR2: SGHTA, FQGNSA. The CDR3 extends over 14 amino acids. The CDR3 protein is CASSLDRLVDEQFF. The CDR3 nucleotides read TGTGCCAGCAGCTTAGATAGATTGGTCGATGAGCAGTTCTTC. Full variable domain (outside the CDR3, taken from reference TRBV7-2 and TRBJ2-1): GAGVSQSPSNKVTEKGKDVELRCDPISGHTALYWYRQSLGQGLEFLIYFQGNSAPDKSGLPSDRFSAERTGGSVSTLTIQRTQQEDSAVYLCASSLDRLVDEQFFGPGTRLTVL.

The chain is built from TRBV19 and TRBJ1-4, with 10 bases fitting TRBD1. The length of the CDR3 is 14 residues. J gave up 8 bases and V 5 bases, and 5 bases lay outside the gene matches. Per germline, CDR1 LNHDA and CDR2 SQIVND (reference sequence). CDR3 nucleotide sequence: TGTGCCAGTAGTGGCGGGACAGGGGACGAAAAACTGTTTTTT. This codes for CASSGGTGDEKLFF.

The CDR3 nucleotides are TGTGCCAGTAGTACCGGACTAGCGGGAGGCTGGGATACGCAGTATTTT. Its translation is CASSTGLAGGWDTQYF. The chain uses TRBV19 and TRBJ2-3; 14 bases align to TRBD2. Germline V CDR1 and CDR2: LNHDA, SQIVND (reference sequence). This CDR3 has 16 amino acids. J was trimmed by 6 bases and V by 4 bases; bases with no gene match: 6.

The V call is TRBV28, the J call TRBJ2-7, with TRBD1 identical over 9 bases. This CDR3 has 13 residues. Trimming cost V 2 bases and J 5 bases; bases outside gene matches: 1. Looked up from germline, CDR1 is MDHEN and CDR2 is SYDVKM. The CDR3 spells CASSLTGGHEQYF. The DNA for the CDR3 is TGTGCCAGCAGTTTAACAGGGGGCCACGAGCAGTACTTC.

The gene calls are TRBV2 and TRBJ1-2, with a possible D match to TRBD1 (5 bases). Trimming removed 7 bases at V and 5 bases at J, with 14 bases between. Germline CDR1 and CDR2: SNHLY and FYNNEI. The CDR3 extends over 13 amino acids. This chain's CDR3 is CASTGREEYGYTF. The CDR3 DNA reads TGTGCCAGCACAGGCAGGGAAGAATATGGCTACACCTTC. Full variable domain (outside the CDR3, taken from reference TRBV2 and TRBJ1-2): EPEVTQTPSHQVTQMGQEVILRCVPISNHLYFYWYRQILGQKVEFLVSFYNNEISEKSEIFDDQFSVERPDGSNFTLKIRSTKLEDSAMYFCASTGREEYGYTFGSGTRLTVV.

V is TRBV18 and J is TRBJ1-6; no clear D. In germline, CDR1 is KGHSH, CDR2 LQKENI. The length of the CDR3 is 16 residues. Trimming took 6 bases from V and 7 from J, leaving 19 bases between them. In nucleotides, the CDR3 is TGTGCCAGCTCTCCCTTCTCGGGGAATGAGAATTCACCCCTCCACTTT. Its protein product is CASSPFSGNENSPLHF.

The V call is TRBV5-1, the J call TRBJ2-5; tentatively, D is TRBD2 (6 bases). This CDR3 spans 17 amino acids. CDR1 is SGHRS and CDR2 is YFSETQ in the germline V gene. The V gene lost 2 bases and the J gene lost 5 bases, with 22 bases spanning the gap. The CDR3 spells CASSFLPPGAGGETQYF. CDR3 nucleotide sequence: TGCGCCAGCAGCTTTCTTCCTCCGGGAGCTGGGGGGGAGACCCAGTACTTC.

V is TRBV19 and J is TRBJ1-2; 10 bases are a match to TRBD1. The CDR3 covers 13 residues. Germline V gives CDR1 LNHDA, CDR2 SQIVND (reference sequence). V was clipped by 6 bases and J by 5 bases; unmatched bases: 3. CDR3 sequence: CASRLDRGYGYTF. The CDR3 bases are TGTGCCAGTAGATTGGACAGGGGGTATGGCTACACCTTC.

The CDR3 region has the DNA TGTGCCAGTAGTCCCGGAGGCGTAAATGAAAAACTGTTTTTT. It is translated as CASSPGGVNEKLFF. The gene calls are TRBV19 and TRBJ1-4; unclear D gene. The CDR3 is 14 amino acids. The ends were cut back, 5 bases at V and 5 bases at J, with 12 bases in the middle. Germline lookup yields CDR1 LNHDA and CDR2 SQIVND (reference sequence).

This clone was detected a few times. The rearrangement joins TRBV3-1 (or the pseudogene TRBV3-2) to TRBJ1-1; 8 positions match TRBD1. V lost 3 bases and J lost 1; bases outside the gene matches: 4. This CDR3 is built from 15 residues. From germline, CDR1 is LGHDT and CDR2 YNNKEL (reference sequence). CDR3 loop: CASSQSGTGNTEAFF. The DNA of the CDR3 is TGTGCCAGCAGCCAGTCCGGGACAGGGAACACTGAAGCTTTCTTT.

The CDR3 is CASSGQGVTDTQYF. The CDR3 DNA follows: TGTGCCAGTAGCGGACAGGGGGTTACAGATACGCAGTATTTT. This rearrangement joins TRBV19 to TRBJ2-3, with 10 positions matching TRBD1. Germline CDR1 LNHDA, CDR2 SQIVND (reference sequence). Germline trimming cut 6 bases from V and 3 bases from J; bases unmatched to any gene: 3. This CDR3 spans 14 amino acids.

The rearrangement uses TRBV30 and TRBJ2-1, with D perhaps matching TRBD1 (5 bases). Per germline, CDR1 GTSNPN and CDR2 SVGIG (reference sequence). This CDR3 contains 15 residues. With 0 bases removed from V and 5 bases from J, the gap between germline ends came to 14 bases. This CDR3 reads CAWSVQVGRNNEQFF. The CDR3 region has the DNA TGTGCCTGGAGTGTACAGGTGGGAAGAAACAATGAGCAGTTCTTC.

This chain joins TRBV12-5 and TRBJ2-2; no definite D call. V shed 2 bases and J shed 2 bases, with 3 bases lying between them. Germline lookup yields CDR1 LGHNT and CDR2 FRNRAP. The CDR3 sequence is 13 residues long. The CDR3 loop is CASGLHNTGELFF. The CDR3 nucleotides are TGTGCTAGTGGTTTGCATAACACCGGGGAGCTGTTTTTT. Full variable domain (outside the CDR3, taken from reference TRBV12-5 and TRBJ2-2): DARVTQTPRHKVTEMGQEVTMRCQPILGHNTVFWYRQTMMQGLELLAYFRNRAPLDDSGMPKDRFSAEMPDATLATLKIQPSEPRDSAVYFCASGLHNTGELFFGEGSRLTVL.

As DNA, the CDR3 is TGTGCCAGCAGACGACCGGGACAGGGGACAAACGAGCAGTACTTC. Protein: CASRRPGQGTNEQYF. J is TRBJ2-7 and V is TRBV6-5; TRBD1 agrees at 10 bases. The CDR3 contains 15 residues. V was clipped by 6 bases and J by 5 bases; unmatched bases: 10. Germline-derived CDR1 and CDR2 are MNHEY and SVGAGI.

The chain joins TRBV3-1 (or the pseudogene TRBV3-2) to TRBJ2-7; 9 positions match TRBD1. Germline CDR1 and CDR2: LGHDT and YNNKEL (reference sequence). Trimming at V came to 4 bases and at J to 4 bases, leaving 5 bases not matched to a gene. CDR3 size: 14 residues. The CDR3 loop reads CASSPGQGPYEQYF. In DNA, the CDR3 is TGTGCCAGCAGCCCGGGACAGGGTCCGTACGAGCAGTACTTC.

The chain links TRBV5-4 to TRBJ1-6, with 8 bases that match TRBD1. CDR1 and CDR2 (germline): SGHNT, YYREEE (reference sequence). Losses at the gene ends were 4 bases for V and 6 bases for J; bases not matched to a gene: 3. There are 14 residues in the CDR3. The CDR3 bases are TGTGCCAGCAGCCCGGACAGGGTTAATTCACCCCTCCACTTT. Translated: CASSPDRVNSPLHF.

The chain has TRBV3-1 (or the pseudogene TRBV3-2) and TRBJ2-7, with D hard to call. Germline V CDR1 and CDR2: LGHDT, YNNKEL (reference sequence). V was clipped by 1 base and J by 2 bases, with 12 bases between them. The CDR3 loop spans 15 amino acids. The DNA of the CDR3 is TGTGCCAGCAGCCAAGGTCTCGACACCGCCTACGAGCAGTACTTC. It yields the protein CASSQGLDTAYEQYF.

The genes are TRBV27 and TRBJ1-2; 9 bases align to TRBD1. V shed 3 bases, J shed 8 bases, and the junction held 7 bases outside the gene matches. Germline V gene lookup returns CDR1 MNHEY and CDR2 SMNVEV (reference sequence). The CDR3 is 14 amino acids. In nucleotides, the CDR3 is TGTGCCAGCAGTTTTACAGGGGGCGCAGGAGGCTACACCTTC. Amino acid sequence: CASSFTGGAGGYTF.

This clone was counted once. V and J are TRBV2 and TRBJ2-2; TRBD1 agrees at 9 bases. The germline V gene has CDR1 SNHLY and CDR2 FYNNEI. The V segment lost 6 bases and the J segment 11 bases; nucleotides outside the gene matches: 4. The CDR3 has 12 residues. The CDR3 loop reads CASRGQGGELFF. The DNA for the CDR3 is TGTGCCAGCAGGGGACAGGGTGGAGAGCTGTTTTTT.

Here the CDR3 DNA reads TGTGCCACCAGTGACCCTGGACAGGGTAACACCGGGGAGCTGTTTTTT. Translation: CATSDPGQGNTGELFF. The chain uses TRBV24-1 and TRBJ2-2; TRBD1 matches 8 bases. The germline CDR1 and CDR2 sequences are KGHDR and SFDVKD. V shed 4 bases, J shed 2 bases, and the junction held 5 bases outside the gene matches. The CDR3 runs to 16 residues.

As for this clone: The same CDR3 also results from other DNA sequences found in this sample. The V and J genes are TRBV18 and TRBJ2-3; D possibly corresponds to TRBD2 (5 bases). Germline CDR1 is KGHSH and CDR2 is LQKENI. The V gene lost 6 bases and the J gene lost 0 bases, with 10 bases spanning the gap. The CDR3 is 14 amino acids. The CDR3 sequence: CASSGAASTDTQYF. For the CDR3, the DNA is TGTGCCAGCTCGGGAGCTGCTAGCACAGATACGCAGTATTTT. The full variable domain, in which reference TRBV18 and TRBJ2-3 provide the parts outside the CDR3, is NAGVMQNPRHLVRRRGQEARLRCSPMKGHSHVYWYRQLPEEGLKFMVYLQKENIIDESGMPKERFSAEFPKEGPSILRIQQVVRGDSAAYFCASSGAASTDTQYFGPGTRLTVL.

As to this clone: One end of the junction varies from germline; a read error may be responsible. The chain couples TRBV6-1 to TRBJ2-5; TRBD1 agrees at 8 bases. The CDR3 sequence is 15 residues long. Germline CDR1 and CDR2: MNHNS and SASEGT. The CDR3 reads CASREGQGRGETQYF. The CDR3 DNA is TGTGCCAGCAGGGAAGGACAGGGCAGGGGGGAGACCCAGTACTTC.

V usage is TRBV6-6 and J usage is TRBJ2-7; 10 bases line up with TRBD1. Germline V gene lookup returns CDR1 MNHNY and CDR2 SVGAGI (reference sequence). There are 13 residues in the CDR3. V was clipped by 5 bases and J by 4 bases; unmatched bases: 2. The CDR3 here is CASSRDRGYEQYF. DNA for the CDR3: TGTGCCAGCAGTCGGGACAGGGGATACGAGCAGTACTTC.

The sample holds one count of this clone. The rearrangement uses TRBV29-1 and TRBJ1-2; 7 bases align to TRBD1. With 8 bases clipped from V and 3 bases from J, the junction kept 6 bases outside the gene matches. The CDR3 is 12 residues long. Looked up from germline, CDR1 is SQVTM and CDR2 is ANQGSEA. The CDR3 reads CSMRGPDYGYTF. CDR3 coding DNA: TGCAGCATGAGGGGGCCGGACTATGGCTACACCTTC.

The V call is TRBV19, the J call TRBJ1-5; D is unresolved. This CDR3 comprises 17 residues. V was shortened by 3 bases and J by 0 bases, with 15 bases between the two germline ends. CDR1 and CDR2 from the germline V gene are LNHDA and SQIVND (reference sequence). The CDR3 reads CASSIPGSVGSNQPQHF. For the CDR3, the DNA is TGTGCCAGTAGTATCCCCGGCAGCGTAGGTAGCAATCAGCCCCAGCATTTT.

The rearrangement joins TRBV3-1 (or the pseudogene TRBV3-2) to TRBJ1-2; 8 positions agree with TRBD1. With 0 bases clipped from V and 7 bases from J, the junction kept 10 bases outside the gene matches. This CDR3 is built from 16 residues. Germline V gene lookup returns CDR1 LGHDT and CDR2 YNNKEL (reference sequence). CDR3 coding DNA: TGTGCCAGCAGCCAAGAAGGAGGACAGGGTAAAGGTGGCTACACCTTC. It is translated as CASSQEGGQGKGGYTF.

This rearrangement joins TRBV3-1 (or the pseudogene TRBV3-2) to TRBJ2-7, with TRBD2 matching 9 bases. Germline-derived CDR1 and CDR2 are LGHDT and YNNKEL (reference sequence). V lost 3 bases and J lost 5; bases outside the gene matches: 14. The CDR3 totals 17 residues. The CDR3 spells CASSHLSPAGGPHEQYF. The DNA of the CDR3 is TGTGCCAGCAGCCATCTTTCTCCGGCGGGAGGGCCCCACGAGCAGTACTTC.